A single TCR beta chain is shown here with its context. The data originate from a study of blood T cell repertoires in COVID-19. Per the original methods: Estimated nucleated cell counts came from reference gene primer amplification. The table came from immunoSEQ multiplex PCR; TCRdb's copy has only in-frame clones and leaves some out. The V and J calls and the clone size are those of that table, but D and trimming were determined from the DNA. The table records about 330,000 clones, approximately 88% of them present only once. Deletions cut 4 bases from V and 4 bases from J, with 11 bases between. CDR3 length: 13 amino acids. The germline V gene encodes CDR1 SGHRS and CDR2 YFSETQ.

This chain connects TRBV5-1 to TRBJ1-2, with no clear D. The sample consisted of peripheral blood. This receptor was taken from a man aged 30 to 39 with COVID-19, enrolled during active disease. CDR3 sequence: CASSIDSSYGYTF. DNA for the CDR3: TGCGCCAGCAGCATCGATTCCAGCTATGGCTACACCTTC.